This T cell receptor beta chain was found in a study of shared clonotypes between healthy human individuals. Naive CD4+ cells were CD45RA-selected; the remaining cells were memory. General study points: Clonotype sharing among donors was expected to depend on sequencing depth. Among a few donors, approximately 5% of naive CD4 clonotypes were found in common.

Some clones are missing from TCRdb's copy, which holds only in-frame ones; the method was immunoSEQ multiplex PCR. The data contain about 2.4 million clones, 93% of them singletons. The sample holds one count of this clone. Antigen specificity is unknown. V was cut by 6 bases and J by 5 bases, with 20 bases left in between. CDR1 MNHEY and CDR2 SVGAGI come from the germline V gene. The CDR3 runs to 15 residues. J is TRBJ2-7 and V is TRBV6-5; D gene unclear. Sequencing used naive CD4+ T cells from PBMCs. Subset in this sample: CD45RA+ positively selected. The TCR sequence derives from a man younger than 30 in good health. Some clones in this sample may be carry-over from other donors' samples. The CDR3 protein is CASRPGSRGFDEQYF. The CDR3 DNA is TGTGCCAGCAGACCCGGGTCCCGCGGTTTTGACGAGCAGTACTTC.